The clone carrying this T cell receptor (beta chain) was recorded many times. Its specificity is unknown. RNA served as the template for amplifying TCR beta CDR3 regions. In the first round, RT-PCR was carried out with HTBI primers, and a multiplex PCR formed the second round. MiXCR, applied by TCRdb to the multiplex PCR reads, yields one record per CDR3 protein. The table lists a few hundred thousand distinct CDR3 sequences, around 21% of them singletons, with under 3.5% in the top ten. The data stem from a study of Graves' ophthalmopathy and Graves' hyperthyroidism. General study points: Appearing in blood as well were most expanded thyroid clonotypes above 0.001 frequency.

Hyperthyroidism qualified as stable when ophthalmopathy did not develop within 18 months of follow-up. The CDR3 extends over 12 amino acids. V was shortened by 5 bases and J by 10 bases, with 15 bases between the two germline ends. The sample consisted of peripheral blood. This clonotype was sampled from a young woman with stable Graves' hyperthyroidism. The V and J genes are TRBV12-3 or TRBV12-4 and TRBJ2-7; D uncertain. Here the CDR3 DNA reads TGTGCCAGCAGTCGAGCAGGATCAACTCAGTACTTC. It is translated as CASSRAGSTQYF.